The 27 T cell receptor beta chains below come from one sample, sequenced in a study of Ad26.COV2.S vaccination and SARS-CoV-2 variants. The protocol was immunoSEQ multiplex PCR, while the TCRdb copy is restricted to in-frame clones and leaves out a portion. This table holds 320,000 or so clones, 85% to 90% found once. Treatment denoted: around 19 received Ad26.COV2.S at low or high dose, single or two shots; several received placebo; per-sample allocation not given. Collection of samples fell on day 63 after the first vaccine or placebo injection. Sample: peripheral blood, taken in a trial of Ad26.COV2.S vaccine versus placebo. These TCRs come from a person aged 18-60 years who received the Ad26.COV2.S COVID-19 vaccine or a placebo.

The chain is built from TRBV27 and TRBJ1-2, with D unresolved. Trimming took off 3 bases at V and 4 bases at J, with 12 bases between the two ends. The germline V gene encodes CDR1 MNHEY and CDR2 SMNVEV (reference sequence). CDR3 size: 14 residues. The CDR3 is CASSFGREVYGYTF. The CDR3 coding sequence is TGTGCCAGCAGTTTCGGGCGAGAAGTCTATGGCTACACCTTC.

The rearrangement links TRBV15 to TRBJ2-5; 10 bases fit TRBD2. CDR3 length: 16 amino acids. Per germline, CDR1 LNHNV and CDR2 YYDKDF (reference sequence). With 8 bases clipped from V and 4 bases from J, the junction kept 13 bases outside the gene matches. The CDR3 nucleotides are TGTGCCACCTGGGGGTCTAGCGGGGGTCTGAGAGAGACCCAGTACTTC. Protein sequence: CATWGSSGGLRETQYF.

V and J are TRBV7-2 and TRBJ2-7, with no clear D. This CDR3 is built from 15 residues. CDR1 and CDR2 (germline): SGHTA, FQGNSA. V was pared by 1 base and J by 6 bases, with 16 bases between. The CDR3 DNA is TGTGCCAGCAGCTTAGGTCCTGGGCCGCAGAGCGAGCAGTACTTC. Translation gives CASSLGPGPQSEQYF.

The chain is built from TRBV6-5 and TRBJ2-1, with 7 bases identical to TRBD2. Germline V gives CDR1 MNHEY, CDR2 SVGAGI. With 2 bases clipped from V and 4 bases from J, the junction kept 2 bases outside the gene matches. CDR3 length: 14 residues. The CDR3 here is CASSYGEGYNEQFF. CDR3 nucleotide sequence: TGTGCCAGCAGTTACGGGGAGGGATACAATGAGCAGTTCTTC.

The chain joins TRBV13 to TRBJ2-3; 14 nucleotides match TRBD2. There are 17 residues in the CDR3. Germline V gives CDR1 PRHDT, CDR2 FYEKMQ (reference sequence). After removal of 5 bases from V and 1 base from J, the junction contained 5 bases not matched to a gene. CDR3 in amino acids: CASSLGTSGGGTDTQYF. The CDR3 DNA sequence: TGTGCCAGCAGCCTCGGGACTAGCGGGGGCGGCACAGATACGCAGTATTTT.

This chain links TRBV19 with TRBJ1-2, with D possibly TRBD1 on 5 matching bases. Per the germline V gene, CDR1 is LNHDA and CDR2 is SQIVND (reference sequence). V was pared by 1 base and J by 7 bases, with 13 bases between. This CDR3 spans 14 amino acids. CDR3 nucleotide sequence: TGTGCCAGTAGTATAGGGGACGTAGTAAGTGGCTACACCTTC. Its protein product is CASSIGDVVSGYTF. The variable domain in full, with the rest retrieved from reference TRBV19 and TRBJ1-2, is DGGITQSPKYLFRKEGQNVTLSCEQNLNHDAMYWYRQDPGQGLRLIYYSQIVNDFQKGDIAEGYSVSREKKESFPLTVTSAQKNPTAFYLCASSIGDVVSGYTFGSGTRLTVV.

The rearrangement joins TRBV11-2 to TRBJ1-4; perhaps TRBD1 as D (6 bases). V lost 5 bases, J lost 8 bases, and 18 bases lay in between. The CDR3 has 15 amino acids. Germline V gene sequence: CDR1 SGHAT, CDR2 FQNNGV. The CDR3 DNA reads as TGTGCCAGCAGCGCTGAGGGGGGGCTAGACGAAAAACTGTTTTTT. Amino acids: CASSAEGGLDEKLFF.

The chain employs TRBV5-4 and TRBJ1-1, with D possibly being TRBD1 (5 bases). V lost 4 bases to trimming and J lost 10 bases, with 17 bases between them. Looked up from germline, CDR1 is SGHNT and CDR2 is YYREEE (reference sequence). CDR3 length: 13 amino acids. The DNA of the CDR3 is TGTGCCAGCAGCCCCGGGGAGGGGAGGGGAGCTTTCTTT. Protein sequence: CASSPGEGRGAFF.

This clone has more than one count but fewer than ten. This chain joins TRBV5-4 and TRBJ2-2; D is undetermined. Trimming removed 3 bases from V and 5 bases from J, with 8 bases in between. The V gene's germline CDR1 is SGHNT and CDR2 YYREEE (reference sequence). The CDR3 extends over 13 amino acids. The CDR3 protein is CASSSLLTGELFF. The CDR3 DNA follows: TGTGCCAGCAGCTCCCTGCTAACCGGGGAGCTGTTTTTT.

The chain recombines TRBV7-2 with TRBJ1-1; no clear D. This CDR3 contains 14 residues. V shed 1 base and J shed 2 bases, with 8 bases lying between them. The germline gives CDR1 SGHTA, CDR2 FQGNSA. CDR3: CASSLVVANTEAFF. The CDR3 DNA follows: TGTGCCAGCAGCTTAGTTGTAGCCAACACTGAAGCTTTCTTT.

The chain carries TRBV30 and TRBJ2-5; 8 bases are a match to TRBD2. CDR3 size: 13 residues. The V segment lost 5 bases and the J segment 5 bases; nucleotides outside the gene matches: 7. CDR1 is GTSNPN, CDR2 SVGIG, per germline (reference sequence). The CDR3 sequence: CAWGDGTRETQYF. Written as DNA, the CDR3 is TGTGCCTGGGGGGATGGGACTAGGGAGACCCAGTACTTC.

This clone was found once. The chain carries TRBV5-5 and TRBJ2-7, with TRBD2 as a possible D gene (6 bases). The germline V gene encodes CDR1 SGHKS and CDR2 YYEKEE (reference sequence). The germline V and J ends were trimmed by 0 bases and 4 bases, with 11 bases remaining between them. This CDR3 comprises 14 residues. The CDR3 nucleotides read TGTGCCAGCAGCTTGGTTGGCGGGATTTACGAGCAGTACGTC. Protein: CASSLVGGIYEQYV.

The chain links TRBV7-2 to TRBJ1-3; D is uncertain. The CDR3 extends over 16 amino acids. V shed 5 bases and J shed 0 bases, with 14 bases lying between them. Germline V CDR1 and CDR2: SGHTA, FQGNSA. The DNA of the CDR3 is TGTGCCAGCAGCCAGCGGCTGGGCAACTCTGGAAACACCATATATTTT. Encoded protein: CASSQRLGNSGNTIYF.

This rearrangement joins TRBV5-8 to TRBJ2-1; 9 nucleotides agree with TRBD2. With V trimmed by 5 bases and J by 10 bases, 4 bases remained unmatched. The CDR3 has 12 amino acids. Germline V lookup: CDR1 SGHTS, CDR2 YDEGEE. The CDR3 sequence: CASRYLAGEQFF. For the CDR3, the DNA is TGTGCCAGCAGATACCTAGCGGGGGAGCAGTTCTTC. Together with reference TRBV5-8 and TRBJ2-1, the CDR3 gives the full variable domain: EAGVTQSPTHLIKTRGQQATLRCSPISGHTSVYWYQQALGLGLQFLLWYDEGEERNRGNFPPRFSGRQFPNYSSELNVNALELEDSALYLCASRYLAGEQFFGPGTRLTVL.

The rearrangement links TRBV27 to TRBJ2-1; 7 nucleotides agree with TRBD2. The trim removed 2 bases at V and 10 bases at J, leaving 8 bases unmatched. Germline loops: CDR1 MNHEY, CDR2 SMNVEV (reference sequence). This CDR3 contains 14 residues. The CDR3 spells CASSLGGRAREQFF. The DNA of the CDR3 is TGTGCCAGCAGTTTAGGAGGGAGGGCCCGGGAGCAGTTCTTC.

This clone has only one observation. This chain connects TRBV11-2 to TRBJ2-7; perhaps TRBD1 as D (6 bases). V was cut by 5 bases and J by 3 bases, with 14 bases left in between. This CDR3 spans 14 amino acids. The germline gives CDR1 SGHAT, CDR2 FQNNGV. CDR3 region: CASSPVGADYEQYV. For the CDR3, the DNA is TGTGCCAGCAGCCCTGTGGGGGCCGACTACGAGCAGTACGTC.

The chain combines TRBV7-2 with TRBJ2-7, with D possibly being TRBD1 (6 bases). Germline V gene data show CDR1 as SGHTA and CDR2 as FQGNSA. The CDR3 loop spans 13 amino acids. Trimming shortened V by 4 bases and J by 2 bases, and 9 bases separated the two germline ends. The CDR3 region is CASSSGTPYEQYF. CDR3 sequence (DNA): TGTGCCAGCAGCTCCGGGACACCCTACGAGCAGTACTTC.

The rearrangement uses TRBV27 and TRBJ1-2, with a weak D call TRBD1 (5 bases). CDR1 and CDR2 from the germline V gene are MNHEY and SMNVEV (reference sequence). V was clipped by 6 bases and J by 4 bases, with 15 bases between them. The CDR3 runs to 14 residues. This CDR3 is CASRNDRDLYGYTF. CDR3 DNA sequence: TGTGCCAGCAGAAACGACAGAGATCTCTATGGCTACACCTTC.

This clone appeared a single time. The chain joins TRBV21-1 to TRBJ2-6; the table's D call, TRBD1, has no DNA check behind it. TRBV21-1 is assigned pseudogene status. The CDR3 is made up of 18 amino acids. The CDR3 loop reads CASSKDTFSHSGANVLTF. CDR3 nucleotides: TGTGCCAGCAGCAAAGACACCTTCTCTCACTCTGGGGCCAACGTCCTGACTTTC.

The chain carries TRBV4-2 and TRBJ1-2; TRBD1 aligns across 8 bases. The CDR3 runs 15 residues. J lost 8 bases, V lost 4 bases, and 12 bases had no gene match. Germline-derived CDR1 and CDR2 are LGHNA and YNFKEQ. CDR3 amino acids: CASSPPDRAGYGYTF. The DNA for the CDR3 is TGTGCCAGCAGCCCCCCGGACAGGGCCGGGTACGGCTACACCTTC.

This chain uses TRBV2 with TRBJ2-5, with D maybe TRBD1 (6 bases). Trimming pared 2 bases from V and 1 base from J, leaving 11 bases between. CDR1 is SNHLY and CDR2 is FYNNEI in the germline V gene. The CDR3 contains 15 residues. The CDR3 sequence is CASSEPIQGQETQYF. CDR3 sequence (DNA): TGTGCCAGCAGTGAACCGATACAGGGCCAAGAGACCCAGTACTTC. Full variable domain (outside the CDR3, taken from reference TRBV2 and TRBJ2-5): EPEVTQTPSHQVTQMGQEVILRCVPISNHLYFYWYRQILGQKVEFLVSFYNNEISEKSEIFDDQFSVERPDGSNFTLKIRSTKLEDSAMYFCASSEPIQGQETQYFGPGTRLLVL.

The chain links TRBV10-3 to TRBJ1-1, with 10 bases aligning to TRBD1. CDR3 length: 16 residues. V was pared by 0 bases and J by 11 bases, with 12 bases of the junction left unmatched. Per the germline V gene, CDR1 is ENHRY and CDR2 is SYGVKD. The CDR3 here is CAISESWDRGPPGAFF. CDR3 DNA sequence: TGTGCCATCAGTGAGTCTTGGGACAGGGGCCCTCCGGGGGCTTTCTTT.

V gene TRBV14 combines with J gene TRBJ1-4; D may be TRBD1 (5 bases). Looked up from germline, CDR1 is SGHDN and CDR2 is FVKESK. There are 15 residues in the CDR3. The ends were cut back, 1 base at V and 4 bases at J, with 10 bases in the middle. DNA for the CDR3: TGTGCCAGCAGCCAAGCATCAGGGAGTAATGAAAAACTGTTTTTT. This encodes CASSQASGSNEKLFF.

The rearrangement uses TRBV12-5 and TRBJ2-7; 10 nucleotides match TRBD2. Looked up from germline, CDR1 is LGHNT and CDR2 is FRNRAP. The V gene end was trimmed by 6 bases and the J gene end by 1 base; junction bases not matched to a gene: 6. This CDR3 has 15 amino acids. CDR3 coding DNA: TGTGCTAGTGGACAGTCTAGCGGGGGTTCCTACGAGCAGTACGTC. Its protein product is CASGQSSGGSYEQYV.

V is TRBV7-9 and J is TRBJ2-2; 10 bases are shared with TRBD1. J lost 5 bases, V lost 3 bases, and 3 bases had no gene match. Germline assignment: CDR1 SEHNR and CDR2 FQNEAQ (reference sequence). The CDR3 runs 15 residues. Here the CDR3 DNA reads TGTGCCAGCAGCTTCCGGGACAGGGGAACCGGGGAGCTGTTTTTT. It encodes CASSFRDRGTGELFF.

The rearrangement links TRBV5-1 to TRBJ1-2, with 9 bases lining up with TRBD1. The CDR3 is 13 amino acids. V lost 2 bases, J lost 8 bases, and 4 bases stayed unmatched. In germline, CDR1 is SGHRS, CDR2 YFSETQ. DNA for the CDR3: TGCGCCAGCAGCTTACAGGGGGCGGAAGGCTACACCTTC. Translated: CASSLQGAEGYTF.

The chain links TRBV3-1 (or the pseudogene TRBV3-2) to TRBJ2-2; D remains ambiguous. From germline, CDR1 is LGHDT and CDR2 YNNKEL (reference sequence). V gave up 5 bases and J gave up 6 bases, with 13 bases separating them. The CDR3 is 14 residues long. DNA for the CDR3: TGTGCCAGCAGCTCCCTAGATTCTGCCGGGGAGCTGTTTTTT. It encodes CASSSLDSAGELFF.